These 9 T cell receptor beta chains came from one sample sequenced in a study of T-cell reconstitution after alpha-beta-depleted transplantation in children. Preparation of the TCRbeta library used unique molecular identifiers. MiXCR, applied by TCRdb to the PCR reads, yields one record per CDR3 protein. The data contain approximately 220,000 distinct CDR3 sequences, about 15% of them singletons. This material consisted of PBMCs, mostly from graft donor cells, taken 360 days after TCRalphabeta/CD19-depleted stem cell transplant. The source of these receptors is a male patient aged 2-10 years who had a stem cell transplant for acute lymphoblastic leukemia, so the T cells may come from the graft donor.

This clonotype appeared a few times. The chain couples TRBV3-1 to TRBJ2-5, with 8 bases identical to TRBD2. CDR3 length equals 16 residues. The V segment lost 0 bases and the J segment 5 bases; nucleotides outside the gene matches: 8. The germline gives CDR1 LGHDT, CDR2 YNNKEL (reference sequence). CDR3 coding DNA: TGTGCCAGCAGCCAAGAATGGTCGGGGGGGCGTGAGACCCAGTACTTC. This gives the protein CASSQEWSGGRETQYF.

The sample holds a few counts of this clonotype. The chain combines TRBV20-1 with TRBJ2-1; no definite D call. Trimming shortened V by 2 bases and J by 7 bases, and 12 bases separated the two germline ends. The CDR3 has 13 amino acids. Per the germline V gene, CDR1 is DFQATT and CDR2 is SNEGSKA (reference sequence). CDR3 region: CSARQMAVNEQFF. CDR3 sequence (DNA): TGCAGTGCTAGACAAATGGCTGTGAATGAGCAGTTCTTC.

The chain couples TRBV3-1 to TRBJ2-2; tentative D call: TRBD1 (5 bases). Trimming shortened V by 1 base and J by 7 bases, and 13 bases separated the two germline ends. The CDR3 contains 15 residues. Germline V gene data show CDR1 as LGHDT and CDR2 as YNNKEL (reference sequence). The CDR3 nucleotides read TGTGCCAGCAGCCAAGTGTTAGGGGTAGGCGGGGAGCTGTTTTTT. It specifies CASSQVLGVGGELFF.

The V gene is TRBV7-8, the J gene TRBJ2-1; the match to TRBD2 covers 15 bases. From germline, CDR1 is SGHVS and CDR2 FQNEAQ. J gave up 4 bases and V 4 bases, and 14 bases lay outside the gene matches. This CDR3 comprises 20 residues. CDR3 region: CASSSGLAGGQHAIYNEQFF. DNA for the CDR3: TGTGCCAGCAGCTCTGGACTAGCGGGGGGGCAACATGCAATTTACAATGAGCAGTTCTTC. The variable domain in full, with the rest retrieved from reference TRBV7-8 and TRBJ2-1, is GAGVSQSPRYKVAKRGQDVALRCDPISGHVSLFWYQQALGQGPEFLTYFQNEAQLDKSGLPSDRFFAERPEGSVSTLKIQRTQQEDSAVYLCASSSGLAGGQHAIYNEQFFGPGTRLTVL.

The J gene is TRBJ1-1, the V gene TRBV6-5, with 8 bases identical to TRBD1. Germline CDR1 MNHEY, CDR2 SVGAGI. This CDR3 contains 15 residues. Germline trimming cut 1 base from V and 4 bases from J; bases unmatched to any gene: 5. The CDR3 loop is CASSYYRGSATEAFF. In nucleotides, the CDR3 is TGTGCCAGCAGTTACTACAGGGGGTCGGCCACTGAAGCTTTCTTT.

The rearrangement uses TRBV20-1 and TRBJ2-1; 10 bases fit TRBD1. The germline V gene has CDR1 DFQATT and CDR2 SNEGSKA (reference sequence). This CDR3 contains 17 residues. The V segment lost 5 bases and the J segment 1 base; nucleotides outside the gene matches: 11. This chain's CDR3 is CSAGGDRGLFSYNEQFF. Written as DNA, the CDR3 is TGCAGTGCTGGGGGGGACAGGGGACTCTTTTCCTACAATGAGCAGTTCTTC.

This clonotype came up many times. This sequence joins TRBV29-1 and TRBJ2-7, with D maybe TRBD2 (5 bases). This CDR3 comprises 11 residues. V gave up 2 bases and J gave up 4 bases, with 6 bases separating them. Germline CDR1 reads SQVTM; CDR2 reads ANQGSEA. The CDR3 sequence: CSVETGYEQYF. CDR3 nucleotide sequence: TGCAGCGTTGAAACGGGGTACGAGCAGTACTTC.

The gene calls are TRBV12-3 or TRBV12-4 and TRBJ1-5; D gene ambiguous. Trimming pared 7 bases from V and 0 bases from J, leaving 13 bases between. The CDR3 runs to 15 residues. CDR3 region: CASILDGNSNQPQHF. Here the CDR3 DNA reads TGTGCCAGCATCCTGGACGGAAATAGCAATCAGCCCCAGCATTTT.

This chain joins TRBV20-1 and TRBJ1-5, with D possibly TRBD1 on 5 matching bases. The CDR3 runs to 17 residues. Germline lookup yields CDR1 DFQATT and CDR2 SNEGSKA (reference sequence). The V end lost 5 bases, the J end lost 5 bases, and 25 bases lay between the germline ends. CDR3 nucleotides: TGCAGTGCTCCGAGGGTCCAGGGACGACTAGGGGATCAGCCCCAGCATTTT. Translation gives CSAPRVQGRLGDQPQHF.